The 10 T cell receptor beta chains reported below all come from one sample, sequenced in a study of blood T cell repertoires in COVID-19. The assay was immunoSEQ multiplex PCR, and TCRdb's table has in-frame clones only and misses some. The table has about 260,000 clones, about 83% seen once. The sample was PBMCs or T cells enriched from blood (not recorded which). All receptors come from a woman between 50 and 59 years old who had recovered from COVID-19.

The chain has TRBV5-8 and TRBJ1-1; D unclear. V lost 0 bases to trimming and J lost 0 bases, with 9 bases between them. The germline gives CDR1 SGHTS, CDR2 YDEGEE. CDR3 length: 15 residues. DNA of the CDR3: TGTGCCAGCAGCTTGGATCAGGCCATGAACACTGAAGCTTTCTTT. Encoded protein: CASSLDQAMNTEAFF.

This clone was picked up one time. This chain joins TRBV27 and TRBJ1-5; the D is unclear. Trimming took 5 bases from V and 0 from J, leaving 8 bases between them. The CDR3 covers 14 residues. Germline-derived CDR1 and CDR2 are MNHEY and SMNVEV (reference sequence). As DNA, the CDR3 is TGTGCCAGCAGTCCCGGAGTTAGCAATCAGCCCCAGCATTTT. It translates to CASSPGVSNQPQHF.

Here the CDR3 DNA reads TGTGCCAGCAGCTTGGACAGTGCTAACTATGGCTACACCTTC. Protein product: CASSLDSANYGYTF. The chain is built from TRBV5-4 and TRBJ1-2; the D is unclear. The CDR3 is 14 residues long. Trimming stripped 0 bases from V and 0 bases from J, with 6 bases between. Germline V lookup: CDR1 SGHNT, CDR2 YYREEE (reference sequence).

This clone has just a few counts. The J gene is TRBJ1-5, the V gene TRBV5-6; D perhaps matches TRBD1 (5 bases). This CDR3 is 15 amino acids long. V shed 0 bases and J shed 10 bases, with 17 bases lying between them. Germline-derived CDR1 and CDR2 are SGHDT and YYEEEE. The CDR3 protein is CASSLGSRQGAPQHF. The DNA of the CDR3 is TGTGCCAGCAGCTTGGGAAGCCGCCAGGGCGCACCCCAGCATTTT.

This chain connects TRBV7-9 to TRBJ1-2; unclear D gene. CDR1 and CDR2 from the germline V gene are SEHNR and FQNEAQ (reference sequence). V was pared by 5 bases and J by 4 bases, with 14 bases between. This CDR3 spans 14 amino acids. CDR3 coding DNA: TGTGCCAGCAGCCGATACGGGGAGTCCTATGGCTACACCTTC. It is translated as CASSRYGESYGYTF.

This clone has only one observation. The chain uses TRBV5-1 and TRBJ2-7; 7 nucleotides match TRBD2. V lost 3 bases and J lost 0; bases outside the gene matches: 9. Germline CDR1 and CDR2: SGHRS and YFSETQ. The CDR3 spans 16 residues. The CDR3 loop is CASSSNSGLSSYEQYF. The CDR3 region has the DNA TGCGCCAGCAGCTCTAATAGCGGGCTGAGCTCCTACGAGCAGTACTTC.

This chain connects TRBV15 to TRBJ1-3, with 8 bases identical to TRBD1. The CDR3 loop spans 16 amino acids. Per germline, CDR1 LNHNV and CDR2 YYDKDF (reference sequence). J was trimmed by 0 bases and V by 0 bases; bases with no gene match: 1. The CDR3 sequence: CATSREDRVSGNTIYF. In DNA form, the CDR3 reads TGTGCCACCAGCAGAGAGGACAGGGTCTCTGGAAACACCATATATTTT.

This clone was recorded once. This chain joins TRBV6-5 and TRBJ1-2, with D possibly being TRBD1 (5 bases). Germline assignment: CDR1 MNHEY and CDR2 SVGAGI. V dropped 2 bases and J dropped 7 bases, with 11 bases sitting between them. CDR3 length: 13 amino acids. The CDR3, as DNA: TGTGCCAGCAGTTACCAGGGAACGGTTGGCTACACCTTC. As protein: CASSYQGTVGYTF.

The rearrangement uses TRBV5-1 and TRBJ1-1, with D unresolved. The V gene's germline CDR1 is SGHRS and CDR2 YFSETQ. The CDR3 is made up of 16 amino acids. V was shortened by 0 bases and J by 0 bases, with 12 bases between the two germline ends. The CDR3 bases are TGCGCCAGCAGCTTGGTTCCGGGGAGTATGAACACTGAAGCTTTCTTT. This encodes CASSLVPGSMNTEAFF.

The gene calls are TRBV4-1 and TRBJ1-1; 9 bases fit TRBD1. V shed 1 base and J 4 bases; nucleotides not matched to a gene: 7. Germline assignment: CDR1 MGHRA and CDR2 YSYEKL. The CDR3 covers 16 residues. This CDR3 is CASSQVGTGLPTEAFF. CDR3 coding DNA: TGCGCCAGCAGCCAAGTTGGGACAGGGTTGCCCACTGAAGCTTTCTTT.